The 5 T cell receptor beta chains listed next were all sequenced from one sample in a study of OX40 agonist ivuxolimab in advanced cancers. Sequencing was performed with immunoSEQ multiplex PCR; in TCRdb, only in-frame clones are kept and a portion is missing. The table records more than 75,000 clones, roughly 90% of them present only once. The sequences come from CD4+ or CD8+ T cells sorted from blood, collected in a trial of the OX40 agonist ivuxolimab. The receptors were sampled from an adult with an advanced solid tumor such as melanoma, head and neck, liver or kidney cancer.

The CDR3 sequence: CSAIYNYGYTF. The DNA of the CDR3 is TGCAGTGCCATATATAACTATGGCTACACCTTC. J is TRBJ1-2 and V is TRBV20-1; D is unresolved. V was trimmed by 6 bases and J by 1 base, leaving 6 bases between them. Germline CDR1 is DFQATT and CDR2 is SNEGSKA (reference sequence). The CDR3 totals 11 residues.

About this clone: The same CDR3 can be traced to other DNA sequences in this sample. The CDR3 nucleotides read TGTGCCAGTAGTATTTGGGGGGCTGGAACTGAAGCTTTCTTT. As protein: CASSIWGAGTEAFF. J is TRBJ1-1 and V is TRBV19; possibly TRBD1 for D (6 bases). Germline V CDR1 and CDR2: LNHDA, SQIVND (reference sequence). The CDR3 is 14 amino acids. Trimming shortened V by 3 bases and J by 5 bases, and 13 bases separated the two germline ends. The variable domain in full, with the rest retrieved from reference TRBV19 and TRBJ1-1, is DGGITQSPKYLFRKEGQNVTLSCEQNLNHDAMYWYRQDPGQGLRLIYYSQIVNDFQKGDIAEGYSVSREKKESFPLTVTSAQKNPTAFYLCASSIWGAGTEAFFGQGTRLTVV.

This clone was detected once. The gene calls are TRBV5-1 and TRBJ2-5; 8 bases agree with TRBD1. The V gene end was trimmed by 7 bases and the J gene end by 2 bases; junction bases not matched to a gene: 7. From germline, CDR1 is SGHRS and CDR2 YFSETQ. The CDR3 has 14 amino acids. The CDR3 region is CASGSTGEQETQYF. For the CDR3, the DNA is TGCGCCAGCGGCTCGACAGGGGAGCAAGAGACCCAGTACTTC.

The chain uses TRBV11-2 and TRBJ2-1, with 15 positions matching TRBD2. This CDR3 is built from 18 residues. The V and J ends lost 4 bases and 5 bases, in that order; junction bases with no gene match: 9. CDR1 is SGHAT and CDR2 is FQNNGV in the germline V gene. CDR3 DNA: TGTGCCAGCAGCTCGTCGCACGGGACTAGCGGGAGGCACAATGAGCAGTTCTTC. Translation gives CASSSSHGTSGRHNEQFF.

The chain carries TRBV11-2 and TRBJ1-2; D is uncertain. The CDR3 extends over 12 amino acids. V was trimmed by 5 bases and J by 6 bases, leaving 10 bases between them. Germline V lookup: CDR1 SGHAT, CDR2 FQNNGV. CDR3 in DNA: TGTGCCAGCAGCCGCGAAATAAATGGCTACACCTTC. Amino acids: CASSREINGYTF.